The sequence of this T cell receptor beta chain was determined in a study of response to subunit inactivated influenza vaccine. Points on this clonotype: Its antigen is currently unknown.

Study-level points and caveats: There was a suggestion from the authors that each seasonal influenza vaccination recruits few new T cells.

TCRdb used MiXCR to reprocess the RT-PCR reads, holding one entry per CDR3 protein. The sample has roughly 670,000 distinct CDR3 sequences, 14% seen once. V was pared by 6 bases and J by 7 bases, with 7 bases of the junction left unmatched. This CDR3 is built from 14 residues. The chain joins TRBV12-3 or TRBV12-4 to TRBJ2-2, with TRBD2 identical over 8 bases. The material sequenced was PBMCs from blood, taken 14 to 15 days before vaccination. This sequence was found in a man aged 45-65 years who received an inactivated influenza vaccine. Here the CDR3 DNA reads TGTGCCAGCAGGGGACTAGAGTCTTACGGGGAGCTGTTTTTT. As protein: CASRGLESYGELFF.